The text below deals with one T cell receptor beta chain. Its target is not known. This sample was included in a study of a mutant IDH1 vaccine in newly diagnosed glioma. Stated time point: baseline, week 1 (first vaccination visit). As to treatment: pre-vaccination baseline after standard-of-care therapy. Study conclusions and caveats: Pseudoprogression showed no apparent link to changes in top peripheral T cell clonotypes.

This CDR3 has 14 residues. Assay used: immunoSEQ multiplex PCR; TCRdb lists only in-frame clones, some missing. The sample consists of under 75,000 clones, around 90% of them appearing once. The clonotype was recovered from a man aged 50 or older with glioma. The rearrangement joins TRBV21-1 to TRBJ2-5; TRBD1 was called by the table and not checked on the DNA. TRBV21-1 is a pseudogene. This material consisted of PBMCs, taken from a glioma patient treated with radiotherapy, temozolomide or both. The CDR3, as DNA: TGTGCCAGCAGCTCTCGGGACAGCCAAGAGACCCAGTACTTC. Translation: CASSSRDSQETQYF.